This T cell receptor (beta chain) was retrieved from a study of blood T cell repertoires in COVID-19. Looking at the study overall: The United States, Italy and Spain were the sources of the acute and convalescent COVID-19 samples. The cDNA or gDNA used as material had been derived from T cells, B-cell-depleted T cells, or PBMCs.

Source study methods: Estimation of nucleated cell counts relied on the amplification of reference gene primers. Here immunoSEQ multiplex PCR was the method, and the copy in TCRdb shows in-frame clones only, minus some. V, J and clone size are taken as reported in that table, and D and trimming were inferred from the DNA itself. The sample contains roughly 200,000 clones, more than 80% of which appear only once. Germline-derived CDR1 and CDR2 are MNHEY and SVGAGI. V gave up 4 bases and J gave up 3 bases, with 7 bases separating them. This CDR3 has 13 residues. This receptor was obtained from a man aged 50-60 years with acute or convalescent COVID-19. Sequencing input: peripheral blood. The chain links TRBV6-5 to TRBJ1-5; D gene uncertain. The CDR3 reads CASSWQANQPQHF. The CDR3, as DNA: TGTGCCAGCAGTTGGCAGGCCAATCAGCCCCAGCATTTT.